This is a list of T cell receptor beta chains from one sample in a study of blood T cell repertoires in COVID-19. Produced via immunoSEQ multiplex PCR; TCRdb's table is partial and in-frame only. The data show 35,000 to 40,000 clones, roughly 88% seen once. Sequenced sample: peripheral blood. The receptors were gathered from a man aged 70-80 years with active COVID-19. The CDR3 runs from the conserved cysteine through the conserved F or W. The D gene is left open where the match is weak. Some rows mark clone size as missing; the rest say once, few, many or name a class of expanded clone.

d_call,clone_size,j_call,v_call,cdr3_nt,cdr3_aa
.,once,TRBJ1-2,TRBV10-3,TGTGCCATCAGTGATTCAGGGGCATGGGAGGGTGGCTACACCTTC,CAISDSGAWEGGYTF
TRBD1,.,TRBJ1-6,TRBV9,TGTGCCAGCAGCGAATCCCCTCGGGACAGTAAGACTTCACCCCTCCACTTT,CASSESPRDSKTSPLHF
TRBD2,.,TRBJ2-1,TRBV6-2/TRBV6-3,TGTGCCAGCAGTTACGGGGGGGGCAATGAGCAGTTCTTC,CASSYGGGNEQFF
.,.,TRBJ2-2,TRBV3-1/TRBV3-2,TGTGCCAGCAGCCCCTCCCTCGGGTCGAACACCGGGGAGCTGTTTTTT,CASSPSLGSNTGELFF
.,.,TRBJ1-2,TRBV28,TGTGCCAGCAGTTTAGACAGCACTTATGGCTACACCTTC,CASSLDSTYGYTF
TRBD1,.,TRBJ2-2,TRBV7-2,TGTGCCAGCAGCCTCCGGACAGGGAACACCGGGGAGCTGTTTTTT,CASSLRTGNTGELFF
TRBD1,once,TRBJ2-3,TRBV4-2,TGTGCCAGCAGCTCCCGGACAGGTACAGATACGCAGTATTTT,CASSSRTGTDTQYF
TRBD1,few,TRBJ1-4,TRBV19,TGTGCCAGTACCCCGGGACAGGGGAGGGGAAAGCTGTTTTTT,CASTPGQGRGKLFF
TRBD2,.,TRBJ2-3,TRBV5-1,TGCGCCAGCAGCTTGGGACATTATCCGGGGGGGCTCACAGATACGCAGTATTTT,CASSLGHYPGGLTDTQYF
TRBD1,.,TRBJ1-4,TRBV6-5,TGTGCCAGCAGAGAGGGACAGGGAGGTGAAAAACTGTTTTTT,CASREGQGGEKLFF
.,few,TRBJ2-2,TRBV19,TGTGCCAGTAGCCCAGGGACTGTGAACACCGGGGAGCTGTTTTTT,CASSPGTVNTGELFF
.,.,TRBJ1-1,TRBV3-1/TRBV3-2,TGTGCCAGCAGCCAATCAGACCTTCACTCCTTCTACAGGGCTGAAGCTTTCTTT,CASSQSDLHSFYRAEAFF
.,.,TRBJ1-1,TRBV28,TGTGCCAGCAGTTTATTTGCAGGGGATAATGAAGCTTTCTTT,CASSLFAGDNEAFF
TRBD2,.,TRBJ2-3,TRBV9,TGTGCCAGCAGCGCGCAGACTAGCGGATACACAGATACGCAGTATTTT,CASSAQTSGYTDTQYF
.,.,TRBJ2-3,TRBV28,TGTGCCAGCACTCCCGTCGGGACAGATACGCAGTATTTT,CASTPVGTDTQYF
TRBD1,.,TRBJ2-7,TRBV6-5,TGTGCCAGCAGCGGAGGAGGGACAGGGGGATACGAGCAGTACTTC,CASSGGGTGGYEQYF
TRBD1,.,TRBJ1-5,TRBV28,TGTGCCAGCAGCGAGGAGACAGGGAGGAATCAGCCCCAGCATTTT,CASSEETGRNQPQHF
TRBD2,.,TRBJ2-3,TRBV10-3,TGTGCCCGACTGAGTTCGGACTCTAGCGGGTACCCCACAGATACGCAGTATTTT,CARLSSDSSGYPTDTQYF
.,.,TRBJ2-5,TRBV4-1,TGCGCCAGCAGCCAAGGGCAACTAATCCAAGAGACCCAGTACTTC,CASSQGQLIQETQYF
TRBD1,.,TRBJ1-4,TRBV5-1,TGCGCCAGCAGCTTTCAAGGGGGCGGGAATGAAAAACTGTTTTTT,CASSFQGGGNEKLFF
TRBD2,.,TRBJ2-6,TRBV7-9,TGTGCCAGCAGCCCGCGGGGGGTCTCTGGGGCCAACGTCCTGACTTTC,CASSPRGVSGANVLTF
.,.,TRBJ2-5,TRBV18,TGTGCCAGCTCACCATCCGCCGGGTTGCGGGAGACCCAGTACTTC,CASSPSAGLRETQYF
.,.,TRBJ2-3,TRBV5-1,TGCGCCAGCAGCTTGGATCTAGGTTTTAAAGATACGCAGTATTTT,CASSLDLGFKDTQYF
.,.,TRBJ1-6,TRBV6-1,TGTGCCAGCAGTGAATACCCGGCGAGGGCCTATAATTCACCCCTCCACTTT,CASSEYPARAYNSPLHF
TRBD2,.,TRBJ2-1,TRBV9,TGTGCCAGCAGCCCACCCACTAGCGTTTACAATGAGCAGTTCTTC,CASSPPTSVYNEQFF
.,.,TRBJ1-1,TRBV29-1,TGCAGCGTCGACACCGTGCTAGGAGGGGAAGCTTTCTTT,CSVDTVLGGEAFF
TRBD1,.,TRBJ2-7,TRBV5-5,TGTGCCAGCAGCTTGGCACAGGGGCCCTCCTACGAGCAGTACTTC,CASSLAQGPSYEQYF
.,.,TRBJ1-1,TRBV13,TGTGCCAGCAGCCCCCGGGATGTTGTCACTGAAGCTTTCTTT,CASSPRDVVTEAFF
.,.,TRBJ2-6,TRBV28,TGTGCCAGCAGGACCATTAAAAGGGGCCGCTCTGGGGCCAACGTCCTGACTTTC,CASRTIKRGRSGANVLTF
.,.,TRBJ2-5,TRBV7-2,TGTGCCAGCAGCCCTTATAAAGAGACCCAGTACTTC,CASSPYKETQYF
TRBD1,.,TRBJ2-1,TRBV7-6,TGTGCCAGCAGCTCCCGACAGGGATCCTACAATGAGCAGTTCTTC,CASSSRQGSYNEQFF
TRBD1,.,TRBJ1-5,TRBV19,TGTGCCAGTAGTATAGTTTTGCTGGACAGGGGGGCTCAGCCCCAGCATTTT,CASSIVLLDRGAQPQHF
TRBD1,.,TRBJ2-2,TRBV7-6,TGTGCCAGCAGCCCCGGGACAGGGAACACCGGGGAGCTGTTTTTT,CASSPGTGNTGELFF
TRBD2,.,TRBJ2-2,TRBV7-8,TGTGCCAGCAGCTTACGGACTAGCGGGGGGTCCACCGGGGAGCTGTTTTTT,CASSLRTSGGSTGELFF
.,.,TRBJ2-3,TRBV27,TGTGCCAGCAGTTTACTGGCCCCCACAGATACGCAGTATTTT,CASSLLAPTDTQYF
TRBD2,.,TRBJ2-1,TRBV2,TGTGCCAGCAGGGCGGGAGGGCCGTACAATGAGCAGTTCTTC,CASRAGGPYNEQFF